This note documents a single TCR beta chain sequence. The antigen is not known. This CDR3 comprises 13 residues. The germline gives CDR1 SGHRS, CDR2 YFSETQ. The germline V and J ends were trimmed by 1 base and 4 bases, with 9 bases remaining between them. These data originate in a study of cytomegalovirus exposure and HLA in healthy donors. Study information: Earlier, about 180 million T cells were analyzed, and more than 100 million unique TCR beta sequences were found among them.

Study-wide results and caveats: Presence/absence analyses took donor sequencing depth as roughly uniform. Rare TCR sequences dominated, though some public TCRs recurred in many donors.

The PCR used 60 Vbeta and 13 Jbeta primers. The repertoire was sequenced with immunoSEQ multiplex PCR; TCRdb's copy has only in-frame clones and lacks some. The sample lists approximately 120,000 clones; approximately 76% were seen once. The source material was PBMCs. The V gene is TRBV5-1, the J gene TRBJ2-7, with D uncertain. The clonotype originates from a woman aged 45 to 65 in good health and CMV-seropositive. CDR3 coding DNA: TGCGCCAGCAGCTTGAACTCACGGTACGAGCAGTACTTC. Protein sequence: CASSLNSRYEQYF.